Each of the 30 T cell receptor beta chains below was sequenced from the same sample in a study of a mutant IDH1 vaccine in newly diagnosed glioma. Time point specified: week 35, safety follow-up. Vaccine doses each comprised 300 ug of mutant IDH1 20-mer peptide, with topical imiquimod. TCRdb keeps only in-frame clones here, not all; method: immunoSEQ multiplex PCR. The sample has roughly 51,000 clones; 70% to 85% are singletons. No antigens are known for them. The sample here was PBMCs, taken from a glioma patient whose treatment included an IDH1 peptide vaccine. The receptors come from a man in his forties with glioma.

CDR3 in DNA: TGCGCCAGCAGCCATGCTGACAGGGGGAACACTGAAGCTTTCTTT. It codes for CASSHADRGNTEAFF. The V and J genes are TRBV4-1 and TRBJ1-1; 8 nucleotides agree with TRBD1. CDR1 and CDR2 from the germline V gene are MGHRA and YSYEKL. The CDR3 runs 15 residues. V was pared by 3 bases and J by 1 base, with 4 bases of the junction left unmatched.

V usage is TRBV5-6 and J usage is TRBJ1-2; 11 bases align to TRBD1. Germline V gene sequence: CDR1 SGHDT, CDR2 YYEEEE. J gave up 6 bases and V 4 bases, and 2 bases lay outside the gene matches. This CDR3 is 13 amino acids long. This CDR3 reads CASSRGQGDGYTF. CDR3 DNA sequence: TGTGCCAGCAGCCGGGGACAGGGGGATGGCTACACCTTC.

The rearrangement uses TRBV5-1 and TRBJ2-6; D gene ambiguous. The CDR3 spans 19 residues. V was trimmed by 4 bases and J by 1 base, leaving 21 bases between them. Germline CDR1 reads SGHRS; CDR2 reads YFSETQ. In DNA form, the CDR3 reads TGCGCCAGCAGCAATGGGGATTGGGCCAGAAGGTCTGGGGCCAACGTCCTGACTTTC. The encoded protein is CASSNGDWARRSGANVLTF.

The V gene is TRBV18, the J gene TRBJ2-3; D is possibly TRBD2 (5 bases). CDR1 and CDR2 (germline): KGHSH, LQKENI. This CDR3 is 16 amino acids long. The ends were cut back, 0 bases at V and 0 bases at J, with 10 bases in the middle. CDR3 in DNA: TGTGCCAGCTCACCACCCGGGCGGACTAGCACAGATACGCAGTATTTT. Its protein is CASSPPGRTSTDTQYF. The whole variable domain, filled in from reference TRBV18 and TRBJ2-3, reads NAGVMQNPRHLVRRRGQEARLRCSPMKGHSHVYWYRQLPEEGLKFMVYLQKENIIDESGMPKERFSAEFPKEGPSILRIQQVVRGDSAAYFCASSPPGRTSTDTQYFGPGTRLTVL.

The V and J genes are TRBV5-4 and TRBJ1-6; D unclear. This CDR3 region has 15 residues. The ends were cut back, 4 bases at V and 5 bases at J, with 13 bases in the middle. Germline V lookup: CDR1 SGHNT, CDR2 YYREEE (reference sequence). Here the CDR3 reads CASSKRTGNNSPLHF. CDR3 coding DNA: TGTGCCAGCAGCAAACGGACGGGGAATAATTCACCCCTCCACTTT. Drawing the rest from reference TRBV5-4 and TRBJ1-6, the complete variable domain is ETGVTQSPTHLIKTRGQQVTLRCSSQSGHNTVSWYQQALGQGPQFIFQYYREEENGRGNFPPRFSGLQFPNYSSELNVNALELDDSALYLCASSKRTGNNSPLHFGNGTRLTVT.

J is TRBJ2-7 and V is TRBV10-3; D unclear. The CDR3 has 13 amino acids. Germline V gives CDR1 ENHRY, CDR2 SYGVKD. The V and J ends lost 3 bases and 6 bases respectively, with 12 bases between them. CDR3 region: CAISDALFTEQYF. The CDR3 DNA sequence: TGTGCCATCAGTGACGCCCTATTTACCGAGCAGTACTTC.

The V call is TRBV5-1, the J call TRBJ1-1; D is perhaps TRBD1 (5 bases). Germline loops: CDR1 SGHRS, CDR2 YFSETQ. CDR3 length equals 13 residues. Trimming cost V 0 bases and J 6 bases, with 9 bases left between them. CDR3 in amino acids: CASSLVGEAEAFF. The DNA for the CDR3 is TGCGCCAGCAGCTTGGTGGGGGAGGCTGAAGCTTTCTTT.

The chain employs TRBV5-1 and TRBJ2-2; D possibly corresponds to TRBD1 (5 bases). Germline lookup yields CDR1 SGHRS and CDR2 YFSETQ. This CDR3 has 16 residues. Deletions cut 1 base from V and 4 bases from J, with 14 bases between. The CDR3, as DNA: TGCGCCAGCAGCTTGTTGGGTCGACAGAGCACCGGGGAGCTGTTTTTT. This encodes CASSLLGRQSTGELFF. Using reference TRBV5-1 and TRBJ2-2 for the parts outside the CDR3, the full variable domain is KAGVTQTPRYLIKTRGQQVTLSCSPISGHRSVSWYQQTPGQGLQFLFEYFSETQRNKGNFPGRFSGRQFSNSRSEMNVSTLELGDSALYLCASSLLGRQSTGELFFGEGSRLTVL.

This rearrangement joins TRBV2 to TRBJ2-7; TRBD1 agrees at 10 bases. Unmatched junction bases numbered 8, after V lost 8 bases and J lost 4 bases. The CDR3 has 14 amino acids. CDR1 is SNHLY and CDR2 is FYNNEI in the germline V gene. The CDR3 bases are TGTGCCAGCTACCTCCGGGACAGGGGATACGAGCAGTACTTC. Translated, it gives CASYLRDRGYEQYF.

Only one count was recorded for this clone. The chain combines TRBV7-8 with TRBJ1-4, with 8 nucleotides matching TRBD1. V gave up 3 bases and J gave up 4 bases; unmatched junction bases: 4. The CDR3 has 15 residues. From germline, CDR1 is SGHVS and CDR2 FQNEAQ. This CDR3 is CASSLSGGFNEKLFF. DNA for the CDR3: TGTGCCAGCAGCTTGTCAGGGGGCTTTAATGAAAAACTGTTTTTT. Together with reference TRBV7-8 and TRBJ1-4, the CDR3 gives the full variable domain: GAGVSQSPRYKVAKRGQDVALRCDPISGHVSLFWYQQALGQGPEFLTYFQNEAQLDKSGLPSDRFFAERPEGSVSTLKIQRTQQEDSAVYLCASSLSGGFNEKLFFGSGTQLSVL.

The CDR3 region is CASSPGILANEKLFF. The CDR3 region has the DNA TGTGCCAGCAGCCCAGGGATTTTAGCTAATGAAAAACTGTTTTTT. The rearrangement links TRBV7-9 to TRBJ1-4, with D possibly TRBD1 on 5 matching bases. Trimming shortened V by 5 bases and J by 3 bases, and 13 bases separated the two germline ends. Germline V gives CDR1 SEHNR, CDR2 FQNEAQ (reference sequence). The CDR3 covers 15 residues.

The rearrangement uses TRBV6-6 and TRBJ2-5; the match to TRBD2 covers 7 bases. The CDR3 runs 16 residues. Germline loops: CDR1 MNHNY, CDR2 SVGAGI (reference sequence). The junction had 11 bases not matched to a gene; V was cut back by 0 bases and J by 7 bases. The CDR3 DNA sequence: TGTGCCAGCAGTTACTCGAGGCTAGCGGCGGAGGGGACCCAGTACTTC. This gives the protein CASSYSRLAAEGTQYF.

V and J are TRBV19 and TRBJ2-2, with 10 bases lining up with TRBD1. The V gene's germline CDR1 is LNHDA and CDR2 SQIVND (reference sequence). V lost 5 bases and J lost 5; bases outside the gene matches: 5. The CDR3 contains 15 residues. The CDR3 reads CASSSRTGGTGELFF. The CDR3, as DNA: TGTGCCAGTAGTTCCCGGACAGGGGGGACCGGGGAGCTGTTTTTT.

The chain is built from TRBV29-1 and TRBJ1-2; 8 nucleotides agree with TRBD1. This CDR3 region has 14 residues. Germline V lookup: CDR1 SQVTM, CDR2 ANQGSEA. With V trimmed by 5 bases and J by 4 bases, 9 bases remained unmatched. CDR3 sequence reads: CSVNIGQGGYGYTF. The CDR3 DNA reads TGCAGCGTTAACATAGGACAGGGAGGCTATGGCTACACCTTC. The variable domain in full, completed from reference TRBV29-1 and TRBJ1-2, reads SAVISQKPSRDICQRGTSLTIQCQVDSQVTMMFWYRQQPGQSLTLIATANQGSEATYESGFVIDKFPISRPNLTFSTLTVSNMSPEDSSIYLCSVNIGQGGYGYTFGSGTRLTVV.

J is TRBJ2-6 and V is TRBV5-4; no clear D gene. V lost 0 bases and J 4 bases, leaving 11 bases between the germline ends. The CDR3 totals 16 residues. The germline CDR1 and CDR2 sequences are SGHNT and YYREEE (reference sequence). CDR3 amino acids: CASSLGQPRGANVLTF. The DNA of the CDR3 is TGTGCCAGCAGCTTGGGGCAGCCTCGGGGGGCCAACGTCCTGACTTTC.

This clone was counted only a few times. The chain employs TRBV6-1 and TRBJ2-7; D perhaps matches TRBD1 (6 bases). Germline-derived CDR1 and CDR2 are MNHNS and SASEGT. The V and J ends lost 5 bases and 6 bases respectively, with 17 bases between them. This CDR3 has 14 residues. CDR3 nucleotide sequence: TGTGCCAGCAGTCCTGCGACAGGAACGGGCGAGCAGTACTTC. It codes for CASSPATGTGEQYF.

V gene TRBV10-1 combines with J gene TRBJ1-6; 7 bases are a match to TRBD1. Germline CDR1 is WNHNN and CDR2 is SYGVQD (reference sequence). The ends lost 7 bases at V and 7 bases at J; junction bases unmatched: 4. The CDR3 loop spans 13 amino acids. This chain's CDR3 is CASTGQANSPLHF. DNA of the CDR3: TGCGCCAGCACTGGACAGGCCAATTCACCCCTCCACTTT.

This clone is medium-sized within its sample. CDR3 bases: TGCGCCAGCAGCTTGGCGGGTGACGACGCTGAAGCTTTCTTT. It translates to CASSLAGDDAEAFF. The gene calls are TRBV5-1 and TRBJ1-1; D ambiguous. The V and J ends lost 0 bases and 6 bases respectively, with 12 bases between them. This CDR3 contains 14 residues. Germline V gives CDR1 SGHRS, CDR2 YFSETQ.

The J gene is TRBJ1-5, the V gene TRBV10-3; perhaps TRBD1 as D (5 bases). This CDR3 is 15 amino acids long. CDR1 ENHRY and CDR2 SYGVKD come from the germline V gene. V dropped 10 bases and J dropped 0 bases, with 16 bases sitting between them. CDR3 loop: CATSEGNLSNQPQHF. In DNA, the CDR3 is TGTGCCACCTCAGAGGGGAACCTTAGCAATCAGCCCCAGCATTTT.

The chain has TRBV29-1 and TRBJ2-2; tentatively, D is TRBD1 (5 bases). V lost 6 bases and J 1 base, leaving 9 bases between the germline ends. This CDR3 region has 13 residues. Germline CDR1 is SQVTM and CDR2 is ANQGSEA. Written as DNA, the CDR3 is TGCAGCGTCGACAGTAAGAACACCGGGGAGCTGTTTTTT. This encodes CSVDSKNTGELFF.

The rearrangement joins TRBV7-9 to TRBJ2-7, with D unresolved. CDR3 size: 12 residues. V was clipped by 6 bases and J by 7 bases, with 13 bases between them. Looked up from germline, CDR1 is SEHNR and CDR2 is FQNEAQ (reference sequence). The CDR3 DNA follows: TGTGCCAGCAGTCTAAAGGAAGGGGAGCAGTACTTC. This encodes CASSLKEGEQYF.

The chain couples TRBV14 to TRBJ1-1, with a possible D match to TRBD1 (5 bases). Trimming removed 1 base at V and 3 bases at J, with 24 bases between. This CDR3 has 19 residues. Germline-derived CDR1 and CDR2 are SGHDN and FVKESK. The CDR3 DNA sequence: TGTGCCAGCAGCCAAGCGTGGGAATATGGGGGGAGGTACGACACTGAAGCTTTCTTT. Residues: CASSQAWEYGGRYDTEAFF.

The chain is built from TRBV4-1 and TRBJ2-2; D gene unclear. V gave up 4 bases and J gave up 3 bases, with 15 bases separating them. The CDR3 runs 16 residues. Germline V gene lookup returns CDR1 MGHRA and CDR2 YSYEKL. In DNA form, the CDR3 reads TGCGCCAGCAGCCGCCCTGCAGGAAAATACACCGGGGAGCTGTTTTTT. Residues: CASSRPAGKYTGELFF.

This chain uses TRBV4-1 with TRBJ1-4; D call uncertain. The germline V and J ends were trimmed by 1 base and 8 bases, with 11 bases remaining between them. The CDR3 spans 14 residues. Germline CDR1 MGHRA, CDR2 YSYEKL. In DNA form, the CDR3 reads TGCGCCAGCAGCCAAGTCGCCGGAGAGGAAAAACTGTTTTTT. This sequence encodes CASSQVAGEEKLFF.

The chain joins TRBV5-6 to TRBJ2-7, with D possibly being TRBD1 or TRBD2 (5 bases each). Deletions cut 5 bases from V and 0 bases from J, with 15 bases between. The CDR3 is 15 residues long. CDR1 and CDR2 (germline): SGHDT, YYEEEE. In DNA, the CDR3 is TGTGCCAGCAGGTTCGAGGGGAATCCCTCCTACGAGCAGTACTTC. Amino acids: CASRFEGNPSYEQYF.

This clone came up a few times. The chain links TRBV5-6 to TRBJ1-5; no clear D gene. The CDR3 totals 13 residues. Germline-derived CDR1 and CDR2 are SGHDT and YYEEEE. Trimming cost V 4 bases and J 2 bases, with 7 bases left between them. In nucleotides, the CDR3 is TGTGCCAGCAGCCGCTGGGGCAATCAGCCCCAGCATTTT. Its translation: CASSRWGNQPQHF.

The chain is built from TRBV4-2 and TRBJ1-2; TRBD1 is a possible D gene (5 bases). Germline values: CDR1 LGHNA, CDR2 YNFKEQ. Trimming stripped 2 bases from V and 8 bases from J, with 21 bases between. The CDR3 runs to 16 residues. CDR3 in amino acids: CASSQPIQGPPGGYTF. CDR3 DNA sequence: TGTGCCAGCAGCCAACCGATCCAGGGACCGCCCGGCGGCTACACCTTC.

The gene calls are TRBV7-8 and TRBJ1-5, with D maybe TRBD1 (5 bases). The CDR3 is 17 amino acids. V lost 4 bases and J lost 0, with 16 bases in between. The germline gives CDR1 SGHVS, CDR2 FQNEAQ. CDR3 nucleotide sequence: TGTGCCAGCAGCTCCGCTGGAAGGGACCGTAGCAATCAGCCCCAGCATTTT. Amino acids: CASSSAGRDRSNQPQHF.

This chain's CDR3 is CAISGASGSAYEQYF. For the CDR3, the DNA is TGTGCCATCAGTGGAGCTAGCGGTTCGGCCTACGAGCAGTACTTC. The chain employs TRBV10-3 and TRBJ2-7; TRBD2 matches 7 bases. With V trimmed by 4 bases and J by 2 bases, 8 bases remained unmatched. The CDR3 has 15 residues. The germline CDR1 and CDR2 sequences are ENHRY and SYGVKD.

This chain uses TRBV6-1 with TRBJ2-5; TRBD2 matches 8 bases. CDR3 size: 14 residues. Germline V gives CDR1 MNHNS, CDR2 SASEGT. V was pared by 7 bases and J by 1 base, with 5 bases of the junction left unmatched. CDR3 sequence reads: CASNSGGPQETQYF. DNA for the CDR3: TGTGCCAGCAACAGCGGGGGCCCCCAAGAGACCCAGTACTTC.